A selection of T cell receptor beta chains follows, all from one sample in a study of PD-1 blockade in mismatch repair-deficient tumors. The method was immunoSEQ multiplex PCR; TCRdb's version includes in-frame clones alone and lacks a portion of them. The data show 15,000 to 20,000 clones, about 86% seen once. Sequencing used PBMCs, obtained 4 weeks after starting pembrolizumab. These receptor sequences come from an adult with mismatch repair-deficient cancer. The CDR3 runs from the conserved cysteine through the conserved F or W. The size entry is marked missing in some rows and otherwise reads once, few, many or a size class.

>15|few|TRBJ1-6|TRBV5-1
CASSFIQGGNSPLHF
>15|NA|TRBJ1-1|TRBV29-1
CSVDLGQGVATEAFF
>12|NA|TRBJ2-5|TRBV14
CASSQVRETQYF
>12|NA|TRBJ1-2|TRBV6-1
CASSPGNYGYTF
>13|NA|TRBJ2-7|TRBV7-6
CASSLLLTDEQYF
>17|once|TRBJ1-4|TRBV7-9
CASSSTTGERYWEKLFF
>13|NA|TRBJ2-4|TRBV19
CASSIVTGNIQYF
>14|NA|TRBJ2-3|TRBV6-1
CASSDQRATDTQYF
>13|NA|TRBJ1-2|TRBV28
CASSTAVGYGYTF
>19|few|TRBJ1-1|TRBV19
CASSIIGGRQGAYSGEAFF
>14|once|TRBJ1-1|TRBV10-3
CAISDGMWNTEAFF
>14|NA|TRBJ2-7|TRBV28
CASSPGLLLYEQYF
>19|NA|TRBJ2-1|TRBV15
CATSRDPGLAGASYNEQFF
>14|NA|TRBJ1-2|TRBV6-1
CASRSTGTNYGYTF
>14|few|TRBJ2-7|TRBV6-1
CASSPGRYSYEQYF
>17|NA|TRBJ2-7|TRBV18
CASSPNCTSGRDYEQYF
>13|NA|TRBJ2-1|TRBV7-8
CASSLITRNEQFF
>14|NA|TRBJ2-7|TRBV6-5
CASRLDRETYEQYF
>21|NA|TRBJ2-3|TRBV2
CASRSPSTRAGAGPSTDTQYF
>13|NA|TRBJ2-5|TRBV2
CAISDVEGETQYF
>14|NA|TRBJ2-3|TRBV5-1
CASSVTGGTDTQYF
>15|NA|TRBJ2-2|TRBV5-1
CASSLGLVRPGELFF
>13|NA|TRBJ1-2|TRBV5-8
CASNPTGDYGYTF
>17|NA|TRBJ2-1|TRBV11-2
CASSLRGLAEHMNEQFF
>16|NA|TRBJ2-3|TRBV4-1
CASSPETGPSTDTQYF
>15|NA|TRBJ2-5|TRBV5-1
CASSSVSGSLQTQYF
>15|NA|TRBJ2-5|TRBV28
CASRSPGLVAETQYF
>14|few|TRBJ2-7|TRBV29-1
CSVLQGSGSYEQYF
>16|few|TRBJ1-6|TRBV9
CASSVGPGQGGSPLHF